The next 14 T cell receptor beta chains were all read from a single sample in a study of low-dose radiotherapy and immunotherapy resistance in tumors. TRAV- and TRBV-specific primers primed first-strand cDNA, covering alpha and beta chains. Amplification, which lasted roughly 20 PCR cycles, used a constant-region primer and V-primer adapter to amplify TCRs. TCRdb ran MiXCR on the reads and lists one entry per CDR3 protein. The sample carries more than 6,000 distinct CDR3 sequences, 61% recorded once. The receptors originated from a human donor with advanced metastatic prostate, ovarian, gallbladder or colorectal cancer (not recorded which). This table probably holds off-target reads from a library built for another chain.

This chain joins TRBV18 and TRBJ2-5, with D perhaps TRBD1 (5 bases). Germline CDR1 is KGHSH and CDR2 is LQKENI. CDR3 length: 13 residues. The V end was cut by 5 bases, the J end by 4 bases, with 11 bases between. In DNA form, the CDR3 reads TGTGCCAGCTCATCTGGGGCAGGAGAGACCCAGTACTTC. Residues: CASSSGAGETQYF.

The chain is built from TRBV5-8 and TRBJ1-1; 7 bases are shared with TRBD1. J gave up 2 bases and V 6 bases, and 13 bases lay outside the gene matches. CDR1 is SGHTS, CDR2 YDEGEE, per germline. The CDR3 covers 16 residues. CDR3 sequence (DNA): TGTGCCAGCACCACTTTCGGGACAGTAGAAAACACTGAAGCTTTCTTT. This translates into CASTTFGTVENTEAFF.

The V and J genes are TRBV2 and TRBJ1-4, with D unresolved. Trimming shortened V by 7 bases and J by 6 bases, and 6 bases separated the two germline ends. This CDR3 spans 11 amino acids. Germline V lookup: CDR1 SNHLY, CDR2 FYNNEI. This chain's CDR3 is CASTTHEKLFF. The CDR3, as DNA: TGTGCCAGCACCACCCATGAAAAACTGTTTTTT.

V usage is TRBV28 and J usage is TRBJ2-5, with TRBD1 matching 9 bases. The CDR3 runs 15 residues. Germline CDR1 is MDHEN and CDR2 is SYDVKM. J lost 5 bases, V lost 5 bases, and 9 bases had no gene match. The CDR3 nucleotides are TGTGCCAGCAGTGTGGGACAGGGAAGGGGGGAGACCCAGTACTTC. Translation: CASSVGQGRGETQYF.

The V call is TRBV6-1, the J call TRBJ2-7, with D possibly called TRBD1 or TRBD2 (5 bases each). There are 12 residues in the CDR3. The ends were cut back, 8 bases at V and 5 bases at J, with 13 bases in the middle. CDR1 and CDR2 from the germline V gene are MNHNS and SASEGT. The CDR3 region is CASAGSGDEQYF. The CDR3 region has the DNA TGTGCCAGCGCAGGGAGTGGGGACGAGCAGTACTTC.

V gene TRBV7-9 combines with J gene TRBJ2-3; no clear D gene. CDR1 is SEHNR and CDR2 is FQNEAQ in the germline V gene (reference sequence). This CDR3 has 13 amino acids. V was pared by 4 bases and J by 6 bases, with 11 bases between. The CDR3 loop reads CASSSLGRDTQYF. The CDR3 DNA reads TGTGCCAGCAGCTCATTAGGGCGGGATACGCAGTATTTT.

This clonotype was seen a few times. This chain links TRBV10-3 with TRBJ1-5; D perhaps matches TRBD1 (5 bases). Germline V lookup: CDR1 ENHRY, CDR2 SYGVKD. V was pared by 4 bases and J by 5 bases, with 12 bases between. The CDR3 sequence is 14 residues long. The CDR3 sequence is CAISGAGADQPQHF. The DNA for the CDR3 is TGTGCCATCAGTGGGGCCGGGGCCGATCAGCCCCAGCATTTT.

In its sample, this clonotype was seen once. The rearrangement links TRBV12-3 or TRBV12-4 to TRBJ2-2; D is unresolved. V shed 4 bases and J shed 4 bases, with 10 bases lying between them. The CDR3 has 14 residues. In DNA, the CDR3 is TGTGCCAGCAGTTCCGCCCCCTCCACCGGGGAGCTGTTTTTT. Translation gives CASSSAPSTGELFF.

This chain connects TRBV11-3 to TRBJ1-3; D gene ambiguous. Trimming shortened V by 3 bases and J by 2 bases, and 5 bases separated the two germline ends. This CDR3 is 13 amino acids long. Germline CDR1 SGHNT, CDR2 YENEEA. CDR3 protein: CASSFGTGNTIYF. CDR3 coding DNA: TGTGCCAGCAGCTTCGGAACTGGAAACACCATATATTTT.

V usage is TRBV10-1 and J usage is TRBJ2-7; TRBD2 matches 8 bases. The CDR3 is 14 amino acids. V lost 6 bases to trimming and J lost 4 bases; unmatched junction nucleotides: 8. Germline V gene sequence: CDR1 WNHNN, CDR2 SYGVQD (reference sequence). The CDR3 sequence is CASSEAGEPYEQYF. The CDR3 nucleotides read TGCGCCAGCAGCGAAGCGGGGGAGCCTTACGAGCAGTACTTC.

The chain employs TRBV19 and TRBJ1-1; D is unresolved. V shed 5 bases and J shed 3 bases, with 13 bases lying between them. The CDR3 is made up of 14 amino acids. Per germline, CDR1 LNHDA and CDR2 SQIVND (reference sequence). The CDR3 spells CASSPHVEDTEAFF. CDR3 DNA: TGTGCCAGTAGTCCTCACGTGGAGGACACTGAAGCTTTCTTT.

V is TRBV6-1 and J is TRBJ1-2; TRBD1 aligns across 9 bases. The junction had 10 bases not matched to a gene; V was cut back by 5 bases and J by 9 bases. CDR3 size: 14 residues. Germline CDR1 is MNHNS and CDR2 is SASEGT. The CDR3 DNA is TGTGCCAGCAGTTACTCCTGGACAGGGGAGAGCTACACCTTC. It encodes CASSYSWTGESYTF.

This clonotype was found a few times. V gene TRBV19 combines with J gene TRBJ1-5; TRBD1 matches 10 bases. Germline V gene data show CDR1 as LNHDA and CDR2 as SQIVND (reference sequence). CDR3 length: 13 amino acids. Losses at the gene ends were 6 bases for V and 6 bases for J; bases not matched to a gene: 2. The CDR3 reads CASSRTGGQPQHF. In DNA, the CDR3 is TGTGCCAGTAGCCGGACAGGGGGTCAGCCCCAGCATTTT.

The sample holds a few counts of this clonotype. This chain connects TRBV6-1 to TRBJ2-2, with D perhaps TRBD2 (6 bases). This CDR3 has 14 amino acids. Germline assignment: CDR1 MNHNS and CDR2 SASEGT. V shed 5 bases and J shed 2 bases, with 9 bases lying between them. This chain's CDR3 is CASSSGLNTGELFF. CDR3 nucleotide sequence: TGTGCCAGCAGTTCGGGACTCAACACCGGGGAGCTGTTTTTT.